The 7 T cell receptor beta chains in this list originate from one sample, sequenced in a study of blood T cell repertoires in COVID-19. Sequenced by immunoSEQ multiplex PCR; TCRdb stores in-frame clones only, minus some. Counted here are 100,000 to 150,000 clones, around 83% occurring once; the ten biggest clones make up 3.2%. The sequenced sample was peripheral blood. The origin of the receptors is a woman over 75 with COVID-19, enrolled during active disease.

The count of this clone is one. The chain couples TRBV6-5 to TRBJ1-6; TRBD1 matches 7 bases. Germline loops: CDR1 MNHEY, CDR2 SVGAGI. V lost 4 bases, J lost 9 bases, and 3 bases stayed unmatched. This CDR3 contains 13 residues. CDR3: CASSSDRTSPLHF. The CDR3 nucleotides are TGTGCCAGCAGTTCGGACAGGACTTCACCCCTCCACTTT.

The genes are TRBV30 and TRBJ2-3, with 8 bases lining up with TRBD1. This CDR3 has 14 residues. Per germline, CDR1 GTSNPN and CDR2 SVGIG (reference sequence). The V gene end was trimmed by 4 bases and the J gene end by 7 bases; junction bases not matched to a gene: 10. CDR3 bases: TGTGCCTGGACCCAAGGGACAGGCACTAATACGCAGTATTTT. Translated, it gives CAWTQGTGTNTQYF. Complete variable domain (other parts from reference TRBV30 and TRBJ2-3): SQTIHQWPATLVQPVGSPLSLECTVEGTSNPNLYWYRQAAGRGLQLLFYSVGIGQISSEVPQNLSASRPQDRQFILSSKKLLLSDSGFYLCAWTQGTGTNTQYFGPGTRLTVL.

CDR3 DNA: TGTGCCAGCAGTGAAGGGTATAGCGGGAGAGGGCAAGAGACCCAGTACTTC. Translating it yields CASSEGYSGRGQETQYF. This sequence joins TRBV25-1 and TRBJ2-5; 9 nucleotides match TRBD2. V shed 2 bases and J 2 bases; nucleotides not matched to a gene: 9. The CDR3 is made up of 17 amino acids. Germline values: CDR1 MGHDK, CDR2 SYGVNS.

V is TRBV6-2 or TRBV6-3 and J is TRBJ2-1; TRBD2 agrees at 7 bases. Per the germline V gene, CDR1 is MNHEY and CDR2 is SVGEGT. V lost 0 bases to trimming and J lost 7 bases; unmatched junction nucleotides: 6. The CDR3 runs to 15 residues. The DNA for the CDR3 is TGTGCCAGCAGTTACTCACCGAGCGGGGCAAATGAGCAGTTCTTC. Translated, it gives CASSYSPSGANEQFF.

The V gene is TRBV5-1, the J gene TRBJ2-7, with a weak D call TRBD2 (5 bases). The germline CDR1 and CDR2 sequences are SGHRS and YFSETQ. The CDR3 runs 14 residues. The germline V and J ends were trimmed by 0 bases and 7 bases, with 14 bases remaining between them. CDR3 loop: CASSLGPGSTEQYF. CDR3 in DNA: TGCGCCAGCAGCTTGGGACCGGGGAGTACGGAGCAGTACTTC.

This clone has just a few counts. The chain carries TRBV12-5 and TRBJ2-2, with D possibly matching TRBD2 (5 bases). CDR3 size: 16 residues. Trimming left V 2 bases short and J 5 bases short, with 15 bases between. Germline V gives CDR1 LGHNT, CDR2 FRNRAP. In DNA form, the CDR3 reads TGTGCTAGTGGTTTGACACGGCCGGGGTTTACCGGGGAGCTGTTTTTT. This sequence encodes CASGLTRPGFTGELFF.

V gene TRBV7-3 combines with J gene TRBJ2-3; 7 nucleotides agree with TRBD2. CDR3 size: 15 residues. From germline, CDR1 is SGHTA and CDR2 FQGTGA. V was clipped by 5 bases and J by 5 bases; unmatched bases: 10. The CDR3, as DNA: TGTGCCAGCAGCCCCTGGGCGGGAGAGATAGATACGCAGTATTTT. Its translation is CASSPWAGEIDTQYF.